The sequence of this TCR beta chain was determined in a study of regulatory T cells in long-lasting Graves disease. Building the TCR beta libraries relied on iRepertoire HTBI primers, and CDR3 regions underwent Arm-PCR. In the study's own analysis: Among the samples, 62 TRBV and more than twelve TRBJ segments were identified. TCRdb re-analysed the multiplex PCR reads in MiXCR, keeping a single row per CDR3 protein. TCRdb, not the authors, supplied the V and J calls. The sample lists roughly 500,000 distinct CDR3 sequences, roughly 12% occurring once. Described time point: newly diagnosed GD, antithyroid drugs for less than 3 months. With RNA extracted from PBMCs as input, the TCR library was made. This clonotype came up many times. This sample was also put to use in a study of T cells in Graves' hyperthyroidism and ophthalmopathy.

Sequenced here: peripheral blood mononuclear cells (PBMCs), sampled at new diagnosis, from a patient treated with antithyroid drugs. The sequence was collected from a man aged 25 to 40 with Graves disease.

This CDR3 reads CASSLVSSDTQYF. CDR3 in DNA: TGTGCCAGCAGCTTAGTGAGTTCAGATACGCAGTATTTT. The chain links TRBV7-2 to TRBJ2-3; D not certain. V lost 1 base, J lost 4 bases, and 6 bases lay in between. The length of the CDR3 is 13 residues. Germline values: CDR1 SGHTA, CDR2 FQGNSA.